This TCR beta chain originates from a study of Graves' ophthalmopathy and Graves' hyperthyroidism. Study conclusions and caveats: The 13-signature model separated ophthalmopathy from stable hyperthyroidism at around 90% sensitivity and nearly 83% specificity.

Amplification of the TCR beta CDR3 regions used RNA transcripts (as template). First-round RT-PCR employed HTBI primers, with a second-round multiplex PCR after it. TCRdb passed the multiplex PCR reads through MiXCR, listing each CDR3 protein once. The table shows a few hundred thousand distinct CDR3 sequences, with roughly a sixth occurring only once. There are 13 residues in the CDR3. Germline loops: CDR1 SQVTM, CDR2 ANQGSEA. V lost 1 base to trimming and J lost 1 base, with 7 bases between them. Sampling about 9.7 ml of fresh peripheral blood provided the PBMCs. Concerning this clonotype: Its antigen is not known.

The chain joins TRBV29-1 to TRBJ2-5; D remains unclear. Input material: peripheral blood. The TCR sequence derives from an adult woman with stable Graves' hyperthyroidism. In nucleotides, the CDR3 is TGCAGCGTTGAAGTCGAGACCCAAGAGACCCAGTACTTC. This codes for CSVEVETQETQYF.